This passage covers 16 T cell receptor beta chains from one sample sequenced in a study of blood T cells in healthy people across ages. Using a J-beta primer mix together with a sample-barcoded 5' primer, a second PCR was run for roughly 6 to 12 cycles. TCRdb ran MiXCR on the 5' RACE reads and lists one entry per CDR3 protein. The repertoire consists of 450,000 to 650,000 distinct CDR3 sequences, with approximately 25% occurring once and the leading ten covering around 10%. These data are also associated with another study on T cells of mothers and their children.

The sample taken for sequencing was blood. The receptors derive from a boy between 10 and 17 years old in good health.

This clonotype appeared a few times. CDR3 coding DNA: TGCGCCAGCAGCTTGGGCCCTAGTGGACAGGGCTACGAGCAGTACTTC. Encoded protein: CASSLGPSGQGYEQYF. This chain joins TRBV5-1 and TRBJ2-7; TRBD1 agrees at 8 bases. Germline V gene sequence: CDR1 SGHRS, CDR2 YFSETQ. With V trimmed by 0 bases and J by 3 bases, 8 bases remained unmatched. The length of the CDR3 is 16 residues.

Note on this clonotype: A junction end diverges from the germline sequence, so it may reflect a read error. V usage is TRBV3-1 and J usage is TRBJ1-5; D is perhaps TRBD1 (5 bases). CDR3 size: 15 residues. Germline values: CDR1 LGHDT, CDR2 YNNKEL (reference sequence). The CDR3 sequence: CSSSQRGVSNQPQHF. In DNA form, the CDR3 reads TGTTCCAGCAGCCAGAGGGGAGTTAGCAATCAGCCCCAGCATTTT. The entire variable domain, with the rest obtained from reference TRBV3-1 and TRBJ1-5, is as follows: DTAVSQTPKYLVTQMGNDKSIKCEQNLGHDTMYWYKQDSKKFLKIMFSYNNKELIINETVPNRFSPKSPDKAHLNLHINSLELGDSAVYFCSSSQRGVSNQPQHFGDGTRLSIL.

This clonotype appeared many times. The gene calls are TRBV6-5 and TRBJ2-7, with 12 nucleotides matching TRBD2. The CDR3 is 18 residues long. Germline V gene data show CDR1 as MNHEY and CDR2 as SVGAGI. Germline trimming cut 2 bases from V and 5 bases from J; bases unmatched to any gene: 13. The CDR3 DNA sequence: TGTGCCAGCAGTTACGCGGGGCCGACTAGCGGGGGTTTCCACGAGCAGTACTTC. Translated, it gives CASSYAGPTSGGFHEQYF.

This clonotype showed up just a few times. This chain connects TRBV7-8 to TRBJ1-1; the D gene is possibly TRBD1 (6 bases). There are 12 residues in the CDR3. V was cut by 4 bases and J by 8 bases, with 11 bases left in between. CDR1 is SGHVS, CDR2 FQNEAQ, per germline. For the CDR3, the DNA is TGTGCCAGCAGCTACAGGGAGGGGGAAGCTTTCTTT. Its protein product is CASSYREGEAFF. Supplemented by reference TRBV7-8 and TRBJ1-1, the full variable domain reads GAGVSQSPRYKVAKRGQDVALRCDPISGHVSLFWYQQALGQGPEFLTYFQNEAQLDKSGLPSDRFFAERPEGSVSTLKIQRTQQEDSAVYLCASSYREGEAFFGQGTRLTVV.

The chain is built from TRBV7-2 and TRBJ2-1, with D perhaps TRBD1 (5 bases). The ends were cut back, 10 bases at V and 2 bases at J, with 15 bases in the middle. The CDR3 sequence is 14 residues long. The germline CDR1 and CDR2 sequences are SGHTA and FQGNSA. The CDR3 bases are TGTGCCACTCAAGACAGTGCCACCTACAATGAGCAGTTCTTC. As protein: CATQDSATYNEQFF.

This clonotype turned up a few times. CDR3 loop: CASSQDWGNEKLFF. The CDR3 coding sequence is TGCGCCAGCAGCCAAGATTGGGGGAATGAAAAACTGTTTTTT. The chain recombines TRBV4-3 with TRBJ1-4, with D perhaps TRBD1 (5 bases). The germline V gene has CDR1 LGHNA and CDR2 YSLEER. V lost 0 bases, J lost 5 bases, and 7 bases lay in between. This CDR3 contains 14 residues.

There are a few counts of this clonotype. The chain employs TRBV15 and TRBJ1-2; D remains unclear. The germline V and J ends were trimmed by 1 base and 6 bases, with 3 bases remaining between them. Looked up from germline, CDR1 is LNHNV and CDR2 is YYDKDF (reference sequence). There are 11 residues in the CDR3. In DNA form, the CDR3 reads TGTGCCACCAGCAGAGGTCATGGCTACACCTTC. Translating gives CATSRGHGYTF.

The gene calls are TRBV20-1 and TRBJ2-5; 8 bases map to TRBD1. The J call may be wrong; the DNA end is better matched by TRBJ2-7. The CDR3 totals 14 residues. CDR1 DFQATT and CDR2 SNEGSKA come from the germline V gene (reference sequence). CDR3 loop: CSARDLDRGHEQYF. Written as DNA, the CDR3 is TGCAGTGCTAGAGATTTAGACAGGGGCCACGAGCAGTACTTC.

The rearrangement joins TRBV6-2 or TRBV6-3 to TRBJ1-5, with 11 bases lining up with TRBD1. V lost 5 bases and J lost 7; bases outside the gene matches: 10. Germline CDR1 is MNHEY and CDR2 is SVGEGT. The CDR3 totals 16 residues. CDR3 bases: TGTGCCAGCAGTGAGGACAGGGGGCTGGGTTGGCAGCCCCAGCATTTT. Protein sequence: CASSEDRGLGWQPQHF.

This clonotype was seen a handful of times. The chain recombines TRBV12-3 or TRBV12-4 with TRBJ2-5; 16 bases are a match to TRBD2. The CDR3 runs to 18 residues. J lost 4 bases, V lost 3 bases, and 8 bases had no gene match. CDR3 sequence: CASSFGTSGRARGETQYF. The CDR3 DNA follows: TGTGCCAGCAGTTTTGGGACTAGCGGGAGGGCCCGGGGAGAGACCCAGTACTTC.

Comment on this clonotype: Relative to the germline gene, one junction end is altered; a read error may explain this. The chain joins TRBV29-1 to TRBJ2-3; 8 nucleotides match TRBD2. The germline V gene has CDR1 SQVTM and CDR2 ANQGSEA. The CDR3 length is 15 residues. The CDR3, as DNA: TGCAGCGTTGAAGATCGGGGGGGACGAACAGATACGCAGTACTTT. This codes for CSVEDRGGRTDTQYF.

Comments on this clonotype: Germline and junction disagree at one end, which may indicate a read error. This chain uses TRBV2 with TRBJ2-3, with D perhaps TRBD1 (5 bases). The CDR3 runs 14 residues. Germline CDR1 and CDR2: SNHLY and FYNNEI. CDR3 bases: TGTGCCGGCAGTGAATCTTGGAGCACAGGTACGCAGTATTTT. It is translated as CAGSESWSTGTQYF.

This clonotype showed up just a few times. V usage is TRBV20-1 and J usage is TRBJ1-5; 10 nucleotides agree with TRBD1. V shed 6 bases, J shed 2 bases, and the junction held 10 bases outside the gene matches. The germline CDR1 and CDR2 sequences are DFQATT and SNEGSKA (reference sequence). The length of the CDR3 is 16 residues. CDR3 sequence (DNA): TGCAGTGCACCTAGACAGGGGGCTGGAGGCAATCAGCCCCAGCATTTT. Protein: CSAPRQGAGGNQPQHF.

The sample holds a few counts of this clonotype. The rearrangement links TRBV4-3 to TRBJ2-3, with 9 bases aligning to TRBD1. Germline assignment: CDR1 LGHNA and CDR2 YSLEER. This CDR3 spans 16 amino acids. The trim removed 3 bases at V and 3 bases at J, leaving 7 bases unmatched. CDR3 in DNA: TGCGCCAGCAGCCAGCGGACAGGGGTAAAAACAGATACGCAGTATTTT. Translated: CASSQRTGVKTDTQYF.

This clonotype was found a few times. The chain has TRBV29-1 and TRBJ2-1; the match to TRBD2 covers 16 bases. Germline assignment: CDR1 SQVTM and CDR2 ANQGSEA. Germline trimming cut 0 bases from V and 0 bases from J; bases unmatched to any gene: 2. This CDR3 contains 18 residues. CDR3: CSVEEGLAGGSSYNEQFF. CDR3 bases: TGCAGCGTTGAAGAGGGACTAGCGGGAGGGTCCTCCTACAATGAGCAGTTCTTC.

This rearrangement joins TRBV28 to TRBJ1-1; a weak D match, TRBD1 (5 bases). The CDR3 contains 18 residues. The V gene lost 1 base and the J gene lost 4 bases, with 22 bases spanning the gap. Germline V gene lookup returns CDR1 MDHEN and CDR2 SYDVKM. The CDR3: CASSLSPGQGGRSTEAFF. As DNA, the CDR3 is TGTGCCAGCAGTTTATCCCCAGGGCAGGGTGGGAGGTCCACTGAAGCTTTCTTT. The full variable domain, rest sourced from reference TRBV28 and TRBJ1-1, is DVKVTQSSRYLVKRTGEKVFLECVQDMDHENMFWYRQDPGLGLRLIYFSYDVKMKEKGDIPEGYSVSREKKERFSLILESASTNQTSMYLCASSLSPGQGGRSTEAFFGQGTRLTVV.